A selection of T cell receptor beta chains follows, all from one sample in a study of shared clonotypes between healthy human individuals. Sequenced by immunoSEQ multiplex PCR; TCRdb stores in-frame clones only, minus some. The data contain some 1,600,000 clones, approximately 98% of them singletons. The source material was naive CD4+ T cells sorted from blood. These TCRs come from a man aged 30 to 39 in good health. CDR3s include the opening cysteine and the closing phenylalanine or tryptophan. Each record gives: V gene, D gene, J gene, CDR3 protein, CDR3 DNA. The D gene is left open where the match is weak.

v_call: TRBV18; d_call: .; j_call: TRBJ2-1; cdr3_aa: CASSPPLGGLSSYNEQFF; cdr3_nt: TGTGCCAGCTCACCTCCTCTGGGGGGGCTAAGCTCCTACAATGAGCAGTTCTTC
v_call: TRBV27; d_call: TRBD2; j_call: TRBJ2-3; cdr3_aa: CASTHSGRATDTQYF; cdr3_nt: TGTGCCAGCACTCACAGCGGGAGGGCCACAGATACGCAGTATTTT
v_call: TRBV7-2; d_call: .; j_call: TRBJ2-1; cdr3_aa: CASKPGFADYNEQFF; cdr3_nt: TGTGCCAGCAAACCAGGGTTTGCCGACTACAATGAGCAGTTCTTC
v_call: TRBV27; d_call: .; j_call: TRBJ2-3; cdr3_aa: CASSVLGDLSTDTQYF; cdr3_nt: TGTGCCAGCAGTGTACTGGGGGACCTAAGCACAGATACGCAGTATTTT
v_call: TRBV5-1; d_call: .; j_call: TRBJ2-7; cdr3_aa: CASSFSDSYEQYF; cdr3_nt: TGCGCCAGCAGCTTCTCTGACAGCTACGAGCAGTACTTC
v_call: TRBV5-1; d_call: .; j_call: TRBJ2-3; cdr3_aa: CASSLGGSTDTQYF; cdr3_nt: TGCGCCAGCAGCTTGGGCGGCAGCACAGATACGCAGTATTTT
v_call: TRBV5-1; d_call: .; j_call: TRBJ2-1; cdr3_aa: CASSLNRYNEQFF; cdr3_nt: TGCGCCAGCAGCTTAAATAGGTACAATGAGCAGTTCTTC
v_call: TRBV28; d_call: TRBD1; j_call: TRBJ1-2; cdr3_aa: CASSWAGGNYGYTF; cdr3_nt: TGTGCCAGCAGTTGGGCAGGGGGGAACTATGGCTACACCTTC
v_call: TRBV5-1; d_call: TRBD2; j_call: TRBJ2-7; cdr3_aa: CASSLGGLAGGEQYF; cdr3_nt: TGCGCCAGCAGCTTGGGGGGGCTAGCGGGTGGCGAGCAGTACTTC
v_call: TRBV6-6; d_call: .; j_call: TRBJ2-1; cdr3_aa: CASSYRPSEFDNEQFF; cdr3_nt: TGTGCCAGCAGTTACCGTCCCTCAGAATTCGACAATGAGCAGTTCTTC
v_call: TRBV4-3; d_call: TRBD2; j_call: TRBJ2-1; cdr3_aa: CASSQGGTSGDQQFF; cdr3_nt: TGCGCCAGCAGCCAAGGGGGGACTAGCGGAGACCAGCAGTTCTTC
v_call: TRBV9; d_call: .; j_call: TRBJ2-1; cdr3_aa: CASSVAGGLGEQFF; cdr3_nt: TGTGCCAGCAGCGTAGCAGGAGGGCTCGGTGAGCAGTTCTTC